The 24 T cell receptor beta chains in this list originate from one sample, sequenced in a study of shared clonotypes between healthy human individuals. The data were produced by immunoSEQ multiplex PCR, yet TCRdb's version contains in-frame clones alone and is incomplete. The sample carries fewer than 600,000 clones, around 80% recorded once. Material for sequencing was PBMCs. Receptors originate from a woman in her thirties or forties in good health. Some clones in this sample may be carry-over from other donors' samples.

This clone showed up just once. The CDR3 region has the DNA TGTGCCAGTACCTCAGGGTCTGAGCAGTTCTTC. It encodes CASTSGSEQFF. V is TRBV19 and J is TRBJ2-1; D might be TRBD1 (5 bases). V shed 7 bases and J shed 9 bases, with 10 bases lying between them. The CDR3 is made up of 11 amino acids. CDR1 is LNHDA and CDR2 is SQIVND in the germline V gene (reference sequence).

This clone has more than one count but fewer than ten. The chain carries TRBV10-3 and TRBJ1-1; 9 bases match TRBD1. The CDR3 runs 13 residues. Trimming took 7 bases from V and 7 from J; bases not matched to a gene: 7. Germline V CDR1 and CDR2: ENHRY, SYGVKD. The DNA of the CDR3 is TGTGCCATCATGCTGGGACAGGGAGGTGAAGCTTTCTTT. Its translation is CAIMLGQGGEAFF.

Remarks on this clone: Being one base from a much bigger clone, this may be a read error. The J gene is TRBJ1-1, the V gene TRBV6-6; D call uncertain. Germline V gene data show CDR1 as MNHNY and CDR2 as SVGAGI (reference sequence). Trimming stripped 4 bases from V and 0 bases from J, with 3 bases between. This CDR3 region has 12 residues. The chain's CDR3 is CASSFMNTEAFF. The DNA of the CDR3 is TGTGCCAGCAGTTTTATGAACACTGAAGCTTTCTTT.

The gene calls are TRBV5-4 and TRBJ2-7, with a weak D call TRBD2 (5 bases). V lost 4 bases and J lost 1, with 12 bases in between. Germline CDR1 is SGHNT and CDR2 is YYREEE (reference sequence). CDR3 length: 14 amino acids. This chain's CDR3 is CASSQETGSYEQYF. The CDR3 bases are TGTGCCAGCAGCCAAGAGACGGGATCCTACGAGCAGTACTTC.

The genes are TRBV5-4 and TRBJ1-2; no clear D gene. Germline CDR1 reads SGHNT; CDR2 reads YYREEE (reference sequence). Trimming shortened V by 4 bases and J by 4 bases, and 14 bases separated the two germline ends. The CDR3 sequence is 14 residues long. In nucleotides, the CDR3 is TGTGCCAGCAGCGGTGGACTAGGCGGCTATGGCTACACCTTC. It specifies CASSGGLGGYGYTF.

The chain recombines TRBV19 with TRBJ1-2, with TRBD1 as a possible D gene (6 bases). CDR3 length: 14 amino acids. V was cut by 3 bases and J by 5 bases, with 13 bases left in between. CDR1 LNHDA and CDR2 SQIVND come from the germline V gene (reference sequence). DNA for the CDR3: TGTGCCAGTAGTATTCGGACAGTAAGTTATGGCTACACCTTC. Translated: CASSIRTVSYGYTF. Supplemented by reference TRBV19 and TRBJ1-2, the full variable domain reads DGGITQSPKYLFRKEGQNVTLSCEQNLNHDAMYWYRQDPGQGLRLIYYSQIVNDFQKGDIAEGYSVSREKKESFPLTVTSAQKNPTAFYLCASSIRTVSYGYTFGSGTRLTVV.

V usage is TRBV7-2 and J usage is TRBJ2-3; D gene uncertain. Germline V CDR1 and CDR2: SGHTA, FQGNSA. Trimming removed 2 bases at V and 1 base at J, with 7 bases between. CDR3 length: 14 amino acids. CDR3 loop: CASSLYSGTDTQYF. For the CDR3, the DNA is TGTGCCAGCAGCTTATATTCCGGCACAGATACGCAGTATTTT.

The rearrangement links TRBV29-1 to TRBJ1-2, with 9 bases that match TRBD1. J was trimmed by 7 bases and V by 1 base; bases with no gene match: 4. The CDR3 runs to 13 residues. Germline V gene sequence: CDR1 SQVTM, CDR2 ANQGSEA. CDR3 bases: TGCAGCGTTGAAGGGACAGGGGCCTCTGGCTACACCTTC. This translates into CSVEGTGASGYTF.

Remarks on this clone: Other DNA sequences in this sample translate to the same CDR3. The CDR3 DNA is TGCGCCAGCAGCTCGACCGGGGGGACTGAAGCTTTCTTT. Protein product: CASSSTGGTEAFF. The gene calls are TRBV5-1 and TRBJ1-1, with D perhaps matching TRBD1 (5 bases). Germline assignment: CDR1 SGHRS and CDR2 YFSETQ. V was clipped by 3 bases and J by 5 bases, with 11 bases between them. CDR3 length equals 13 residues.

The chain combines TRBV6-4 with TRBJ1-1, with 8 bases lining up with TRBD1. This CDR3 region has 13 residues. The V segment lost 4 bases and the J segment 6 bases; nucleotides outside the gene matches: 4. Germline lookup yields CDR1 MRHNA and CDR2 SNTAGT. CDR3 loop: CASSAAQGAEAFF. Here the CDR3 DNA reads TGTGCCAGCAGTGCCGCACAGGGGGCTGAAGCTTTCTTT.

This clone was seen only a few times. CDR3 DNA: TGTGCCTGGAGTAGGGGGGCCTCTGGAAACACCATATATTTT. Translation: CAWSRGASGNTIYF. V usage is TRBV30 and J usage is TRBJ1-3; a possible D gene is TRBD1 (6 bases). CDR3 size: 14 residues. Trimming took off 2 bases at V and 0 bases at J, with 8 bases between the two ends. The germline V gene has CDR1 GTSNPN and CDR2 SVGIG (reference sequence).

Remarks on this clone: Other DNA sequences in this specimen translate into the identical CDR3. The chain has TRBV14 and TRBJ2-7; D call uncertain. Germline V gene lookup returns CDR1 SGHDN and CDR2 FVKESK. The CDR3 is made up of 11 amino acids. The V gene lost 2 bases and the J gene lost 1 base, with 0 bases spanning the gap. The CDR3 bases are TGTGCCAGCAGCCAATCCTACGAGCAGTACTTC. The encoded protein is CASSQSYEQYF. Filled out from reference TRBV14 and TRBJ2-7, the complete variable domain reads EAGVTQFPSHSVIEKGQTVTLRCDPISGHDNLYWYRRVMGKEIKFLLHFVKESKQDESGMPNNRFLAERTGGTYSTLKVQPAELEDSGVYFCASSQSYEQYFGPGTRLTVT.

Concerning this clone itself: The CDR3 ends on some other residue instead of the conserved phenylalanine or tryptophan, so this is likely a read error. J is TRBJ2-7 and V is TRBV29-1, with TRBD1 identical over 9 bases. The V gene end was trimmed by 6 bases and the J gene end by 5 bases; junction bases not matched to a gene: 11. Germline CDR1 and CDR2: SQVTM and ANQGSEA. The CDR3 length is 14 residues. The CDR3 DNA follows: TGCAGCGTCCAAATACCGGGACAGGGTCACGAGCAGTACGCC. It codes for CSVQIPGQGHEQYA.

The chain recombines TRBV11-3 with TRBJ2-1; D not resolved. V lost 5 bases to trimming and J lost 1 base, with 6 bases between them. CDR1 and CDR2 (germline): SGHNT, YENEEA. CDR3 length: 13 amino acids. The CDR3 DNA follows: TGTGCCAGCAGCGGGCCATCCTACAATGAGCAGTTCTTC. Translating gives CASSGPSYNEQFF. The full variable domain, completed using reference TRBV11-3 and TRBJ2-1, is EAGVVQSPRYKIIEKKQPVAFWCNPISGHNTLYWYLQNLGQGPELLIRYENEEAVDDSQLPKDRFSAERLKGVDSTLKIQPAELGDSAVYLCASSGPSYNEQFFGPGTRLTVL.

The chain recombines TRBV7-3 with TRBJ2-2; 8 bases map to TRBD1. In germline, CDR1 is SGHTA, CDR2 FQGTGA. The CDR3 is 17 residues long. Unmatched junction bases numbered 5, after V lost 1 base and J lost 1 base. In nucleotides, the CDR3 is TGTGCCAGCAGCTTAATGGCCGGGACAGGGAACACCGGGGAGCTGTTTTTT. Translating gives CASSLMAGTGNTGELFF.

This sequence joins TRBV7-8 and TRBJ1-2; D gene ambiguous. Trimming removed 3 bases at V and 8 bases at J, with 10 bases between. The CDR3 loop spans 12 amino acids. Per the germline V gene, CDR1 is SGHVS and CDR2 is FQNEAQ. The DNA of the CDR3 is TGTGCCAGCAGCTTTTACATGCAGGGCTACACCTTC. As protein: CASSFYMQGYTF.

V is TRBV6-1 and J is TRBJ2-7; either TRBD1 or TRBD2 may supply D (7 bases each). Germline V gene data show CDR1 as MNHNS and CDR2 as SASEGT. The CDR3 totals 15 residues. V lost 1 base, J lost 3 bases, and 13 bases lay in between. The CDR3 sequence is CASSEGQGGFYEQYF. The CDR3 DNA sequence: TGTGCCAGCAGTGAAGGTCAGGGGGGGTTCTACGAGCAGTACTTC.

V and J are TRBV28 and TRBJ2-6; maybe TRBD1 (6 bases). The CDR3 extends over 17 amino acids. Germline V gene data show CDR1 as MDHEN and CDR2 as SYDVKM. V was shortened by 6 bases and J by 0 bases, with 15 bases between the two germline ends. CDR3 nucleotide sequence: TGTGCCAGCAGAAACACAGGGTTGGTCTCTGGGGCCAACGTCCTGACTTTC. Its translation: CASRNTGLVSGANVLTF.

The chain employs TRBV6-5 and TRBJ1-2; D may be TRBD1 (6 bases). The length of the CDR3 is 13 residues. Germline assignment: CDR1 MNHEY and CDR2 SVGAGI. Trimming took 5 bases from V and 7 from J, leaving 14 bases between them. The CDR3 DNA sequence: TGTGCCAGCAGTCAGGGGAAGGGATTTGGCTACACCTTC. Its translation: CASSQGKGFGYTF.

This sequence joins TRBV27 and TRBJ1-5; unclear D gene. Trimming cost V 2 bases and J 0 bases, with 8 bases left between them. CDR3 length: 15 residues. CDR1 MNHEY and CDR2 SMNVEV come from the germline V gene (reference sequence). The CDR3 region is CASSLGFHSNQPQHF. The CDR3 nucleotides are TGTGCCAGCAGTTTAGGGTTTCATAGCAATCAGCCCCAGCATTTT.

This sequence joins TRBV7-2 and TRBJ2-7; no firm D call. CDR3 length equals 13 residues. V gave up 5 bases and J gave up 0 bases, with 8 bases separating them. Per the germline V gene, CDR1 is SGHTA and CDR2 is FQGNSA. CDR3 DNA sequence: TGTGCCAGCAGCCTGGGGATCTCCTACGAGCAGTACTTC. Translated: CASSLGISYEQYF.

The chain is built from TRBV6-1 and TRBJ1-1, with no clear D. V was shortened by 2 bases and J by 0 bases, with 4 bases between the two germline ends. There are 13 residues in the CDR3. Germline lookup yields CDR1 MNHNS and CDR2 SASEGT. The CDR3 sequence: CASSENVNTEAFF. The CDR3 DNA sequence: TGTGCCAGCAGTGAAAATGTGAACACTGAAGCTTTCTTT.

This clone has only one observation. V gene TRBV6-1 combines with J gene TRBJ2-7; 10 bases are a match to TRBD2. Losses at the gene ends were 6 bases for V and 6 bases for J; bases not matched to a gene: 8. Germline V gene data show CDR1 as MNHNS and CDR2 as SASEGT. This CDR3 comprises 14 residues. CDR3 sequence: CASSERTSGFEQYF. The CDR3 region has the DNA TGTGCCAGCAGCGAAAGGACTAGCGGTTTCGAGCAGTACTTC.

This clone has a count of ten or more. This sequence joins TRBV10-1 and TRBJ2-1; 10 bases are a match to TRBD2. V shed 0 bases and J 5 bases; nucleotides not matched to a gene: 4. Per germline, CDR1 WNHNN and CDR2 SYGVQD (reference sequence). There are 16 residues in the CDR3. As DNA, the CDR3 is TGCGCCAGCAGTGAGTCGAGGGGACTAGCGAACAATGAGCAGTTCTTC. This encodes CASSESRGLANNEQFF.